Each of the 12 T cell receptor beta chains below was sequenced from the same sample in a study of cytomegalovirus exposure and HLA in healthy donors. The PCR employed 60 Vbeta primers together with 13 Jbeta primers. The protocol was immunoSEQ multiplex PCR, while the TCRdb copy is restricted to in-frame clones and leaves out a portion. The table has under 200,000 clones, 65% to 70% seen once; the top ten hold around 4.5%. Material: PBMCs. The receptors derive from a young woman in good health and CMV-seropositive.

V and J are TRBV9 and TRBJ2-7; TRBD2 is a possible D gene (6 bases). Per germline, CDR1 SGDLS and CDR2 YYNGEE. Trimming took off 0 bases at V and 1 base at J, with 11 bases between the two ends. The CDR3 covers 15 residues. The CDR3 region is CASSVGGDFSYEQYF. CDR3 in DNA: TGTGCCAGCAGCGTAGGGGGGGACTTTTCCTACGAGCAGTACTTC.

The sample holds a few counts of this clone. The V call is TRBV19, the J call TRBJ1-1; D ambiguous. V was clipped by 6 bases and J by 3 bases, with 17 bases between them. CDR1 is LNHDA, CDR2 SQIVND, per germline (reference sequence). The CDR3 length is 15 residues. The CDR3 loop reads CASRQRTGEYTEAFF. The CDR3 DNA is TGTGCCAGTAGACAAAGGACCGGGGAGTACACTGAAGCTTTCTTT.

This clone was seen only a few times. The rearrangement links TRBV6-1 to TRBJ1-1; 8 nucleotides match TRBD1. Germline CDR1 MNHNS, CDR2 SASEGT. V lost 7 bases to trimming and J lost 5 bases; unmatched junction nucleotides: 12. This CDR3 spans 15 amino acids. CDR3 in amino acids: CASTSAAGGETEAFF. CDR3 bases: TGTGCCAGCACGTCTGCCGCAGGGGGCGAAACTGAAGCTTTCTTT.

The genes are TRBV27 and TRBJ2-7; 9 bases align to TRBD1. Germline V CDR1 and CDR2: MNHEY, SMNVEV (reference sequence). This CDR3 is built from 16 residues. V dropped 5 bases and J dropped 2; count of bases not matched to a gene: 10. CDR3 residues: CASSPIGGQGPYEQYF. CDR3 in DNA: TGTGCCAGCAGTCCCATAGGGGGACAGGGCCCCTACGAGCAGTACTTC.

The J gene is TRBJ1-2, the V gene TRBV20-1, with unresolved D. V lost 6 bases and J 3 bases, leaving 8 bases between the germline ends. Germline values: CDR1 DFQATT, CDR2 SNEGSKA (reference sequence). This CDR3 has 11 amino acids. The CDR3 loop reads CSAQKDYGYTF. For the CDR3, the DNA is TGCAGTGCGCAGAAAGACTATGGCTACACCTTC.

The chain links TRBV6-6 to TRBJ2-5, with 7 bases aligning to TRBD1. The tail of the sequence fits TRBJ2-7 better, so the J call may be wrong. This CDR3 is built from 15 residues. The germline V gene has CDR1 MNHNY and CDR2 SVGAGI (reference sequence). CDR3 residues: CASRDGTVRNYEQYF. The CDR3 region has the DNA TGTGCCAGCAGAGATGGGACAGTTCGTAACTACGAGCAGTACTTC.

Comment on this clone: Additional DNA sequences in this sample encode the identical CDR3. The CDR3 nucleotides are TGCGCCAGCAGCTTGGTAGCTAGCGATACGCAGTATTTT. This sequence encodes CASSLVASDTQYF. This chain connects TRBV5-1 to TRBJ2-3, with D possibly matching TRBD2 (5 bases). V shed 0 bases and J shed 6 bases, with 8 bases lying between them. The CDR3 is 13 amino acids. In germline, CDR1 is SGHRS, CDR2 YFSETQ.

DNA of the CDR3: TGTGCCAGCAGTTTAGCTCTACCCTCCTACGAGCAGTACTTC. This gives the protein CASSLALPSYEQYF. V is TRBV27 and J is TRBJ2-7; D uncertain. CDR1 MNHEY and CDR2 SMNVEV come from the germline V gene (reference sequence). CDR3 length: 14 residues. Trimming shortened V by 2 bases and J by 0 bases, and 8 bases separated the two germline ends.

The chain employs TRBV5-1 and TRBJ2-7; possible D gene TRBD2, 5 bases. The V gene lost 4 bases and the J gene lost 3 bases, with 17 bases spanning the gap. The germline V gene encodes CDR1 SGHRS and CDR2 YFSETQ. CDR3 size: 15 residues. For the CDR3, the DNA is TGCGCCAGCAGCCCGAATAGCGATTTAAACTACGAGCAGTACTTC. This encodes CASSPNSDLNYEQYF.

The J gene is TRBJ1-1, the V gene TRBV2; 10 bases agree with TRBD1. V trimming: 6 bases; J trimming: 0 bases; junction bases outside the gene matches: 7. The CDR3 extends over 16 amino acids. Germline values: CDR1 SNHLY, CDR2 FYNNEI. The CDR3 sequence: CASRSGTGALNTEAFF. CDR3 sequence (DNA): TGTGCCAGCAGATCCGGGACAGGGGCCCTGAACACTGAAGCTTTCTTT.

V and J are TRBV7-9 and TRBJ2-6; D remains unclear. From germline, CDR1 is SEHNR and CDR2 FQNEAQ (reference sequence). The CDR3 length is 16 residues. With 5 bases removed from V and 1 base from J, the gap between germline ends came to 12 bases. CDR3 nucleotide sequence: TGTGCCAGCAGCCAAGGTCCACTATCTGGGGCCAACGTCCTGACTTTC. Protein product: CASSQGPLSGANVLTF. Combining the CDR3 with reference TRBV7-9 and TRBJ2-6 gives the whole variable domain DTGVSQNPRHKITKRGQNVTFRCDPISEHNRLYWYRQTLGQGPEFLTYFQNEAQLEKSRLLSDRFSAERPKGSFSTLEIQRTEQGDSAMYLCASSQGPLSGANVLTFGAGSRLTVL.

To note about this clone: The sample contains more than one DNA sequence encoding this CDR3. This CDR3 is CSVLGTGLVFF. The CDR3 DNA reads as TGCAGCGTTTTAGGCACGGGGTTGGTGTTTTTT. The V and J genes are TRBV29-1 and TRBJ1-4; D is undetermined. The germline V gene encodes CDR1 SQVTM and CDR2 ANQGSEA. V gave up 5 bases and J gave up 15 bases, with 16 bases separating them. There are 11 residues in the CDR3.